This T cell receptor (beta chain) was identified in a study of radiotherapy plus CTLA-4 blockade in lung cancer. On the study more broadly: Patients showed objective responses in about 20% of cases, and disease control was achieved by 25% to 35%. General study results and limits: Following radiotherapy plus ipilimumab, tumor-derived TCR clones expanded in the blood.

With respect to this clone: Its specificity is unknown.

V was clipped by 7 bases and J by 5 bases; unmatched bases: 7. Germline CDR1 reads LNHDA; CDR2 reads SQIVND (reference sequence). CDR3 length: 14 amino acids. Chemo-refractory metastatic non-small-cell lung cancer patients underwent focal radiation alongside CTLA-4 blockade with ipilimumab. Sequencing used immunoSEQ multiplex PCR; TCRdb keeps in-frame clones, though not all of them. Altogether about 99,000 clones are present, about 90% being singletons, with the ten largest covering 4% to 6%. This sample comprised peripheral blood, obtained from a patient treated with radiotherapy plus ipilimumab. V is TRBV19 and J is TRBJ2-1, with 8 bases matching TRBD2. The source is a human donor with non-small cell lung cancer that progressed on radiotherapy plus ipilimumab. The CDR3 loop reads CASTKREKNNEQFF. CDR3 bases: TGTGCCAGTACAAAGCGGGAGAAAAACAATGAGCAGTTCTTC.